This T cell receptor (beta chain) came from a study of blood T cell repertoires in COVID-19. Study-level information: Italy, Spain and the United States were the sources of the convalescent and acute COVID-19 samples.

The data were produced by immunoSEQ multiplex PCR, yet TCRdb's version contains in-frame clones alone and is incomplete. The table has tens of thousands of clones, roughly 90% seen once. With 3 bases clipped from V and 4 bases from J, the junction kept 6 bases outside the gene matches. The V gene's germline CDR1 is MGHRA and CDR2 YSYEKL. The CDR3 contains 15 residues. The material sequenced was peripheral blood. The clonotype originates from a woman in her sixties or seventies with acute or convalescent COVID-19. The chain combines TRBV4-1 with TRBJ1-1; 9 nucleotides match TRBD1. The CDR3 nucleotides read TGCGCCAGCAGCCACACGCAGACAGGGGGCACTGAAGCTTTCTTT. Protein: CASSHTQTGGTEAFF.